This is a list of T cell receptor beta chains from one sample in a study of glioma-infiltrating T cells. A single record per CDR3 protein comes from TCRdb applying MiXCR to the multiplex PCR reads. The table shows some 190,000 distinct CDR3 sequences, with roughly 32% occurring only once. Material: glioma tissue, nonneoplastic brain tissue, or PBMCs (not recorded which). The receptors derive from a human donor with low-grade glioma or glioblastoma, undergoing nonglioma brain surgery, or in good health (not recorded which). CDR3s include the opening cysteine and the closing phenylalanine or tryptophan. The D gene is left open where the match is weak. Clone size is shown for a subset of rows, as once, few, many or a class of expanded clone.

clone size	D gene	J gene	V gene	CDR3 DNA	CDR3 protein
few	TRBD1	TRBJ2-3	TRBV19	TGTGCCAGTAGGAGGTTGGGACAGGGGGCCGATACGCAGTATTTT	CASRRLGQGADTQYF
.	TRBD2	TRBJ2-3	TRBV6-1	TGTGCCAGCAGTGAAGCGTTTCAGTCGGGAGGGGATACGAAGTATTTT	CASSEAFQSGGDTKYF
many	TRBD1	TRBJ2-7	TRBV7-9	TGTGCCAGCGACAGGGTGACGTCTTACGAGCAGTACTTC	CASDRVTSYEQYF
few	TRBD1	TRBJ2-5	TRBV18	TGTGCCAGCTCACCATTCGAGGGGGCCAGAGAGACCCAGTACTTC	CASSPFEGARETQYF
once	.	TRBJ2-7	TRBV6-2/TRBV6-3	TGTGCCGGCAGACCTTCTAGCGTGGGTACCTACGAGCAGTACTTC	CAGRPSSVGTYEQYF
many	TRBD1	TRBJ1-2	TRBV6-2/TRBV6-3	TGTGCCAGTAACAGGGGTTGGAGCTATGGCTACACCTTC	CASNRGWSYGYTF
many	.	TRBJ1-6	TRBV28	TGTGCCAGCAGTTTTTGGGCTCGGAATTCACCCCTCCACTTT	CASSFWARNSPLHF
many	.	TRBJ2-1	TRBV4-3	TGCGCCAGCAGCCAAGCGGGGGGCGCTTACAATGAGCAGTTCTTC	CASSQAGGAYNEQFF
.	.	TRBJ1-5	TRBV6-2/TRBV6-3	TGTGCCAGCAGAAGTTTATTTGGGGGAGGGTTCCAGCCCCAGCATTTT	CASRSLFGGGFQPQHF
many	TRBD2	TRBJ2-3	TRBV20-1	TGCAGTGCTAGACCCGGTAATAGCGGGAGCACAGATACGCAGTATTTT	CSARPGNSGSTDTQYF
many	TRBD2	TRBJ2-7	TRBV3-1	TGTGCCAGCAGCTCGGGACTAGGATTGGAGCAGTACTTC	CASSSGLGLEQYF
few	TRBD2	TRBJ2-4	TRBV5-1	TGCGCCAGCAGCTTGGGTCTAGCGGGAGAGCTACTAGCCAAAAACATTCAGTACTTC	CASSLGLAGELLAKNIQYF
.	.	TRBJ2-7	TRBV7-9	TGTGCCAGAAGCCCTGCTAACGAGCAGTACTTC	CARSPANEQYF
.	.	TRBJ2-1	TRBV5-1	TGCGCCAGCAATGCGGGACTCGGCTACAATGAGCAGCTCTTC	CASNAGLGYNEQLF
.	.	TRBJ2-6	TRBV5-4	TGTGCCAGCAGCTTGGACAGGGCTGGGGCCAACGTCCTGACTTTC	CASSLDRAGANVLTF
many	.	TRBJ2-1	TRBV7-8	TGTGCCAGCAGCTTAGAAGGGGGTGATATGTATGAGCAGTTCTTC	CASSLEGGDMYEQFF
.	TRBD1	TRBJ2-1	TRBV6-2/TRBV6-3	TGTGCCAGCAGTTATTGGGACAGGGACAATGAGCAGTTCTTC	CASSYWDRDNEQFF
.	.	TRBJ1-2	TRBV20-1	TGCAGTGGAACCACCCAGGCTTATGGCTACACCTTC	CSGTTQAYGYTF
many	TRBD2	TRBJ2-7	TRBV6-2/TRBV6-3	TGTGCCAGCAGTCACATCGGACTAGCGGGCACCTACGAGCAGTACTTC	CASSHIGLAGTYEQYF
.	.	TRBJ2-1	TRBV4-1	TGCGCCAGCAGCCAAGCCGTAAGAGGGAGGAACTCCTACAATGAGCAGTTCTTC	CASSQAVRGRNSYNEQFF
many	.	TRBJ2-5	TRBV6-2/TRBV6-3	TGTGCCAGTGGAGCACGGAAACAAGAGACCCAGTACTTC	CASGARKQETQYF
.	.	TRBJ1-1	TRBV7-2	TGTGCCTGGAGTGTACCAAGGCTTTCCACTGAAGCTTTCTTT	CAWSVPRLSTEAFF
many	TRBD2	TRBJ2-1	TRBV15	TGTGCCACCAGCCTACGGGAGGGCCACAATGAGCAGTTCTTC	CATSLREGHNEQFF
many	.	TRBJ2-2	TRBV3-1	TGTGCCAGCAGCCAAGCGGCCACCGGGGAGCTGTTTTTT	CASSQAATGELFF
few	TRBD1	TRBJ2-1	TRBV29-1	TGCAGCGTCCACCCGCCTTACCCGACAGGGATCGATGAGCAGTTCTTC	CSVHPPYPTGIDEQFF
.	.	TRBJ2-1	TRBV9	TGTGCCAGCAGCCGAAGGTGGCCGGACAATGAGCAGTTCTTC	CASSRRWPDNEQFF
many	.	TRBJ1-1	TRBV6-1	TGTGCCAGCAACACAGGGACGGGCACTGAAGCTTTCTTT	CASNTGTGTEAFF
many	.	TRBJ1-1	TRBV6-2/TRBV6-3	TGTGCCAGCAGTTACTCGGCAGGGATAACTGAAGCTTTCTTT	CASSYSAGITEAFF
many	TRBD1	TRBJ1-1	TRBV13	TGTGCCAGCAGCTTGGGACAGACTGAAGCTTTCTTT	CASSLGQTEAFF
many	.	TRBJ1-1	TRBV20-1	TGCAGTGCTAGAGATATCGTCAAGGGGTCGATTGCTGAAGCTTTCTTT	CSARDIVKGSIAEAFF
.	TRBD1	TRBJ1-1	TRBV19	TGTGCCAGTAGTTTTGACAGGGGGCTGGACACTGAAGCTTTCTTT	CASSFDRGLDTEAFF
many	.	TRBJ1-2	TRBV12-3/TRBV12-4	TGTGCCAGCAGTTTGCAGGCTAACTATGGCTACACCTTC	CASSLQANYGYTF
many	.	TRBJ1-1	TRBV7-6	TGTGCCAGCACACAGGACGTGAGCACTGAAGCTTTCTTT	CASTQDVSTEAFF
many	.	TRBJ2-3	TRBV4-3	TGCGCCAGCAGCCAAGTCCTGTACGATACGCAGTATTTT	CASSQVLYDTQYF
many	.	TRBJ2-7	TRBV20-1	TGCAGTGCTAGAGAGGGGGTAGGCCCCTACGAGCAGTACTTC	CSAREGVGPYEQYF
.	.	TRBJ2-2	TRBV4-1	TGCGCCAGCAGCCAAGAAAAAGCGACCGGGGAGCTGTTTTTT	CASSQEKATGELFF
many	.	TRBJ2-7	TRBV4-1	TGCGCCAGCAGCCAAGCGCTGCCCTACGAGCAGTACTTC	CASSQALPYEQYF
many	.	TRBJ1-2	TRBV27	TGTGCCAGCAGACCCCTGGCAGGGGTCGACTATGGCTACACCTTC	CASRPLAGVDYGYTF
many	.	TRBJ2-3	TRBV20-1	TGCAGTGCTATAAAGACTAGCACAGATACGCAGTATTTT	CSAIKTSTDTQYF
many	TRBD2	TRBJ2-5	TRBV2	TGTGCCAGCAGTCCGTCTAGCGGCCAAGAGACCCAGTACTTC	CASSPSSGQETQYF
.	.	TRBJ2-1	TRBV10-3	TGTGCCATCGGGAAGCAGGAGATGGATGAGCAGTTCTTC	CAIGKQEMDEQFF
many	TRBD1	TRBJ1-2	TRBV15	TGTGCCACCAGCGGGGACAGGATCTCCTATGGCTACACCTTC	CATSGDRISYGYTF
many	.	TRBJ1-5	TRBV20-1	TGCAGTGCTAGCTGGGTTAGCAATCAGCCCCAGCATTTT	CSASWVSNQPQHF
many	.	TRBJ1-1	TRBV10-3	TGTGCCATCAGTGAGAATCGGGTAGGCACTGAAGCTTTCTTT	CAISENRVGTEAFF
.	.	TRBJ2-5	TRBV28	TGTGCCAGCTCAACTCTACAGGGAACGAAAGAGACCCAGTACTTC	CASSTLQGTKETQYF
many	.	TRBJ1-1	TRBV19	TGTGCCAGTAGTGTATTGGGGAGCACTGAAGCTTTCTTT	CASSVLGSTEAFF
many	TRBD1	TRBJ1-1	TRBV4-1	TGCGCCAGCAGCCCGGGACAGGGGGAGAACACTGAAGCTTTCTTT	CASSPGQGENTEAFF
many	.	TRBJ2-3	TRBV20-1	TGCAGTGCCAAGATGGGGGGACAAGATACGCAGTATTTT	CSAKMGGQDTQYF
many	.	TRBJ2-3	TRBV27	TGTGCCAGCACCACCGATGGGGTAGCCCTTGATACGCAGTATTTT	CASTTDGVALDTQYF
.	TRBD2	TRBJ2-7	TRBV4-1	TGCGCCAGCAGCCAAGGGGAGGGGTCCTCCTACGAGCAGTACTTC	CASSQGEGSSYEQYF
many	.	TRBJ2-3	TRBV2	TGTGCCAGCAGAATAGGGCCAAACACAGATACGCAGTATTTT	CASRIGPNTDTQYF
few	.	TRBJ2-1	TRBV12-3/TRBV12-4	TGTGCCAGCAGTTTTGTAGAATACAATGAGCAGTTCTTC	CASSFVEYNEQFF